This T cell receptor (beta chain) originates from a study of Ad26.COV2.S vaccination and SARS-CoV-2 variants. Background on the study: The donor participated in the COV1001 trial, in its Ad26.COV2.S arm. By the intramuscular route, Ad26.COV2.S was given once, or twice 56 days apart. Study results and limitations: In TCR breadth and depth analyses, total T cell responses may have been underestimated.

Treatment described: around 19 received Ad26.COV2.S at low or high dose, single or two shots; about 5 received placebo; per-sample allocation not given. All samples were drawn on day 63, counting from the first vaccine or placebo injection. Spike of the Wuhan-strain SARS-CoV-2 was expressed by an Ad26 vector, which formed the vaccine. Assay used: immunoSEQ multiplex PCR; TCRdb lists only in-frame clones, some missing. The repertoire holds approximately 300,000 clones, about 86% seen once, with roughly 2.1% in the top ten. For this clone: As yet, its antigen is unknown.

This CDR3 is built from 12 residues. Trimming took off 1 base at V and 8 bases at J, with 6 bases between the two ends. Germline V gives CDR1 SGHVS, CDR2 FNYEAQ. The TCR was taken from a person between 18 and 59 years old who received the Ad26.COV2.S COVID-19 vaccine or a placebo. V is TRBV7-6 and J is TRBJ1-3; D call uncertain. Sequenced here: peripheral blood, sampled in a trial of Ad26.COV2.S vaccine versus placebo. As DNA, the CDR3 is TGTGCCAGCAGCTTAGATTTATACACCATATATTTT. Residues: CASSLDLYTIYF.